The 20 T cell receptor beta chains presented below share a single source sample, sequenced in a study of T cells in localized non-small cell lung cancer. The assay was immunoSEQ multiplex PCR, and TCRdb's table has in-frame clones only and misses some. Among more than 30,000 clones listed, roughly 88% were seen once. The sequencing here drew on peripheral blood mononuclear cells, taken before any cancer treatment. The receptors come from a woman between 40 and 69 years old with stage III lung adenocarcinoma.

The CDR3, as DNA: TGTGCCAGCAGCCTGGGCGGTTTCCGAACTGAAGCTTTCTTT. Translation gives CASSLGGFRTEAFF. The genes are TRBV7-3 and TRBJ1-1, with unresolved D. V lost 5 bases to trimming and J lost 5 bases, with 15 bases between them. Germline V gene sequence: CDR1 SGHTA, CDR2 FQGTGA. CDR3 length equals 14 residues.

This sequence joins TRBV19 and TRBJ2-2, with 9 bases fitting TRBD1. CDR1 is LNHDA and CDR2 is SQIVND in the germline V gene (reference sequence). CDR3 length: 15 amino acids. The V segment lost 5 bases and the J segment 8 bases; nucleotides outside the gene matches: 9. CDR3 residues: CASSPGTGNRGELFF. The CDR3, as DNA: TGTGCCAGTAGTCCAGGGACAGGGAATCGGGGGGAGCTGTTTTTT.

The rearrangement uses TRBV6-1 and TRBJ2-7; 8 nucleotides line up with TRBD1. Germline V gene sequence: CDR1 MNHNS, CDR2 SASEGT. The CDR3 sequence is 14 residues long. The V segment lost 5 bases and the J segment 0 bases; nucleotides outside the gene matches: 3. DNA for the CDR3: TGTGCCAGCAGTTGGGACAGGAGCTCCTACGAGCAGTACTTC. This translates into CASSWDRSSYEQYF.

The chain is built from TRBV27 and TRBJ2-5; possibly TRBD2 for D (5 bases). Germline assignment: CDR1 MNHEY and CDR2 SMNVEV (reference sequence). The CDR3 has 12 amino acids. V was pared by 5 bases and J by 5 bases, with 9 bases between. CDR3 DNA: TGTGCCAGCAGTCCGACGGGGGAGACCCAGTACTTC. This sequence encodes CASSPTGETQYF.

The V call is TRBV5-1, the J call TRBJ1-2; D not resolved. Trimming pared 4 bases from V and 3 bases from J, leaving 10 bases between. CDR1 SGHRS and CDR2 YFSETQ come from the germline V gene. The CDR3 consists of 13 residues. CDR3 nucleotide sequence: TGCGCCAGCAGCCCAGCGCCCCACTATGGCTACACCTTC. Translating it yields CASSPAPHYGYTF.

CDR3 region: CASSPAFRDYNEQFF. The DNA of the CDR3 is TGTGCCAGCAGCCCCGCGTTTCGGGACTACAATGAGCAGTTCTTC. The chain is built from TRBV7-3 and TRBJ2-1, with D possibly TRBD2 on 5 matching bases. CDR1 and CDR2 from the germline V gene are SGHTA and FQGTGA. CDR3 length: 15 residues. V was pared by 5 bases and J by 3 bases, with 14 bases between. Together with reference TRBV7-3 and TRBJ2-1, the CDR3 gives the full variable domain: GAGVSQTPSNKVTEKGKYVELRCDPISGHTALYWYRQSLGQGPEFLIYFQGTGAADDSGLPNDRFFAVRPEGSVSTLKIQRTERGDSAVYLCASSPAFRDYNEQFFGPGTRLTVL.

The chain is built from TRBV4-2 and TRBJ1-3; D not resolved. Trimming pared 0 bases from V and 8 bases from J, leaving 11 bases between. This CDR3 has 14 amino acids. Germline V gene lookup returns CDR1 LGHNA and CDR2 YNFKEQ. The CDR3 protein is CASSQDQRLDTIYF. CDR3 sequence (DNA): TGTGCCAGCAGCCAAGATCAGCGGTTGGACACCATATATTTT.

This sequence joins TRBV7-2 and TRBJ2-7; possibly TRBD2 for D (6 bases). Trimming stripped 2 bases from V and 2 bases from J, with 19 bases between. CDR3 size: 17 residues. Germline V gives CDR1 SGHTA, CDR2 FQGNSA. CDR3 nucleotide sequence: TGTGCCAGCAGCTTAAACTCATGGGGACTGGATGCCTACGAGCAGTACTTC. It yields the protein CASSLNSWGLDAYEQYF.

A single count supports this clone. CDR3 sequence: CATSRDYLGAGEGDTQYF. CDR3 nucleotides: TGTGCCACCAGCAGAGATTATTTGGGAGCGGGAGAGGGAGATACGCAGTATTTT. The V and J genes are TRBV15 and TRBJ2-3; 8 bases align to TRBD2. Germline CDR1 and CDR2: LNHNV and YYDKDF (reference sequence). There are 18 residues in the CDR3. Trimming at V came to 0 bases and at J to 5 bases, leaving 13 bases not matched to a gene. The complete variable domain, with remaining parts taken from reference TRBV15 and TRBJ2-3, reads DAMVIQNPRYQVTQFGKPVTLSCSQTLNHNVMYWYQQKSSQAPKLLFHYYDKDFNNEADTPDNFQSRRPNTSFCFLDIRSPGLGDTAMYLCATSRDYLGAGEGDTQYFGPGTRLTVL.

The chain has TRBV4-1 and TRBJ2-1; possible D gene TRBD1, 6 bases. The germline CDR1 and CDR2 sequences are MGHRA and YSYEKL. The CDR3 is made up of 17 amino acids. V lost 5 bases to trimming and J lost 6 bases, with 23 bases between them. The CDR3: CASSFRPRYQGSNEQFF. The CDR3 DNA sequence: TGCGCCAGCAGCTTCCGCCCCCGATACCAGGGGAGCAATGAGCAGTTCTTC.

The CDR3 loop is CASSQADRAYEQYF. The CDR3 DNA follows: TGTGCCAGCAGCCAAGCGGACAGGGCCTACGAGCAGTACTTC. The rearrangement uses TRBV4-2 and TRBJ2-7, with TRBD1 matching over 8 bases. CDR3 length: 14 amino acids. The V gene's germline CDR1 is LGHNA and CDR2 YNFKEQ. The junction had 1 base not matched to a gene; V was cut back by 1 base and J by 2 bases.

CDR3 sequence reads: CASSPDRRSEKLFF. As DNA, the CDR3 is TGTGCCAGTAGCCCAGACAGGAGATCTGAAAAACTGTTTTTT. The chain joins TRBV19 to TRBJ1-4; D possibly corresponds to TRBD1 (6 bases). This CDR3 has 14 residues. The V gene lost 6 bases and the J gene lost 7 bases, with 15 bases spanning the gap. Germline V lookup: CDR1 LNHDA, CDR2 SQIVND (reference sequence).

The genes are TRBV5-1 and TRBJ1-2; maybe TRBD1 (5 bases). The length of the CDR3 is 14 residues. The V end was cut by 7 bases, the J end by 6 bases, with 19 bases between. Germline assignment: CDR1 SGHRS and CDR2 YFSETQ. The CDR3 is CASGPRAGGHGYTF. CDR3 DNA: TGCGCCAGCGGCCCCAGGGCGGGAGGGCATGGCTACACCTTC.

This sequence joins TRBV29-1 and TRBJ2-5; D unclear. This CDR3 is built from 11 residues. The germline V and J ends were trimmed by 3 bases and 1 base, with 3 bases remaining between them. CDR1 and CDR2 (germline): SQVTM, ANQGSEA. CDR3: CSVEGQETQYF. CDR3 nucleotides: TGCAGCGTTGAGGGCCAAGAGACCCAGTACTTC.

V gene TRBV5-1 combines with J gene TRBJ1-5; D perhaps matches TRBD1 (6 bases). Trimming cost V 3 bases and J 0 bases, with 7 bases left between them. Germline V gene sequence: CDR1 SGHRS, CDR2 YFSETQ. The CDR3 has 14 amino acids. This chain's CDR3 is CASSSDSSNQPQHF. CDR3 nucleotides: TGCGCCAGCAGCTCGGACAGTAGCAATCAGCCCCAGCATTTT.

The chain is built from TRBV6-1 and TRBJ2-7, with D possibly being TRBD1 (6 bases). The ends were cut back, 7 bases at V and 0 bases at J, with 10 bases in the middle. In germline, CDR1 is MNHNS, CDR2 SASEGT. The CDR3 extends over 13 amino acids. Written as DNA, the CDR3 is TGTGCCAGCATTTCGACAGGCTCCTACGAGCAGTACTTC. This translates into CASISTGSYEQYF.

V is TRBV7-6 and J is TRBJ2-7, with 8 bases fitting TRBD1. The V segment lost 5 bases and the J segment 11 bases; nucleotides outside the gene matches: 8. Germline-derived CDR1 and CDR2 are SGHVS and FNYEAQ. CDR3 size: 12 residues. DNA for the CDR3: TGTGCCAGCAGCCCTGGACAGGGACCGAAGTACTTC. Translated, it gives CASSPGQGPKYF.

The rearrangement uses TRBV11-2 and TRBJ2-3, with 14 bases fitting TRBD2. The CDR3 runs 16 residues. With 1 base clipped from V and 3 bases from J, the junction kept 0 bases outside the gene matches. Germline loops: CDR1 SGHAT, CDR2 FQNNGV. CDR3 nucleotide sequence: TGTGCCAGCAGCTTAGGACTAGCGGGAGGGACAGATACGCAGTATTTT. It yields the protein CASSLGLAGGTDTQYF.

The chain recombines TRBV4-3 with TRBJ2-1; possible D gene TRBD2, 6 bases. Germline-derived CDR1 and CDR2 are LGHNA and YSLEER. Trimming took off 1 base at V and 4 bases at J, with 14 bases between the two ends. The CDR3 contains 16 residues. The CDR3 DNA is TGCGCCAGCAGCCAAGCCACTGGGACTGGATACAATGAGCAGTTCTTC. Its translation: CASSQATGTGYNEQFF.

The chain links TRBV10-3 to TRBJ2-3, with unresolved D. With 2 bases removed from V and 2 bases from J, the gap between germline ends came to 14 bases. CDR1 is ENHRY and CDR2 is SYGVKD in the germline V gene. This CDR3 comprises 16 residues. CDR3 residues: CAISERSGGDTDTQYF. CDR3 DNA: TGTGCCATCAGTGAGAGATCCGGCGGTGACACAGATACGCAGTATTTT.